The present entry profiles one TCR beta chain with its context. No antigen is known for it. Nothing much larger sits one base from this clone, and base qualities are not available. Patients with a history of autoimmune disease or receiving systemic immunosuppression were excluded from the trial. Peripheral blood for TCR sequencing was collected from all dose cohorts at baseline, on cycle 4 day 1, and on cycle 7 day 1. The samples were drawn from a first-in-human, open-label, multicenter phase I dose-escalation trial of ivuxolimab. Adults with locally advanced or metastatic melanoma, renal cell, hepatocellular, or head and neck squamous cell carcinoma were enrolled in the trial. CD4+ and CD8+ T cells were sorted separately from peripheral blood before TCR sequencing. V is shortened by 6 bases, J by 0 bases, and the region joining them spans 15 bases. Looking up the germline V gene (reference sequence) yields CDR1 SGHAT and CDR2 FQDESV. Including the terminal cysteine and phenylalanine, the CDR3 comprises 15 residues. CDR3 DNA is the only sequence kept; it has 45 bases, read in frame from the first base.

This specimen belongs to a study of OX40 agonist ivuxolimab in advanced cancers. In terms of the full investigation: Ivuxolimab was a fully human IgG2 agonistic monoclonal antibody targeting the costimulatory receptor OX40 (CD134). Intravenous ivuxolimab was administered to patients every 2 weeks at six dose levels: 0.01, 0.1, 0.3, 1.5, 3 and 10 mg/kg. Among the 52 dose-escalation patients, about 20 had hepatocellular carcinoma, approximately 15 melanoma, 9 renal cell carcinoma and 9 head and neck cancer. In the dose-escalation cohort, 82.7% of patients were male, and the mean age was around 65 years with a range of roughly 20 to 80. Patients were allowed to have had prior anti-PD-1, anti-PD-L1 or anti-CTLA-4 therapy, and less than 45% of the dose-escalation patients had previously received checkpoint inhibitors. Partial responses occurred in three dose-escalation patients: two with cutaneous melanoma and one with hepatocellular carcinoma. The purpose of peripheral TCRbeta sequencing was to test whether ivuxolimab changed TCR sequence diversity and led to clonal T-cell expansion. The monotherapy dose-escalation portion (N ≈ 52 patients) of the phase I ivuxolimab trial is reported in the paper.

For sequencing of the TCRbeta CDR3 region, genomic DNA was extracted from the sorted cells. The immunoSEQ Assay was used to sequence the TCRbeta CDR3 regions. As stored in TCRdb, this immuneACCESS dataset retains in-frame rearrangements with V and J assigned. A fraction of the clones does not appear; measured against another copy, unresolved V genes explain less than half of the discrepancy, and the remainder lacks a known reason. Across this sample there are 59,000 or so clones, with approximately 87% seen only once. Of the sample, around 0.4% is held by the ten largest clones. Results and caveats for the whole study, not just this receptor: After ivuxolimab, expanded clones were on average more numerous among CD8+ T cells than among CD4+ T cells. At doses of 0.1 to 3.0 mg/kg, clonal expansion of both CD4+ and CD8+ blood T cells was observed from baseline to week 6. Low levels of normalized T-cell clonal expansion were also seen in some patients who did not respond. In the 0.1-3.0 mg/kg groups, partial responders had among the lowest normalized peripheral clonal expansion, particularly in CD8+ T cells. The antigen specificity of the clonally expanded peripheral T cells was not determined.

The material was CD4+ or CD8+ T cells sorted from blood, obtained in a trial of the OX40 agonist ivuxolimab. This TCR was recovered from an adult with an advanced solid tumor such as melanoma, head and neck, liver or kidney cancer. The V gene is TRBV11-1 and the J gene is TRBJ2-7; the D element could tentatively be TRBD1 or TRBD2, as 6 bases agree for each. At the DNA level, the sequence is TGTGCCAGCAGTTCAGACAGGACTACCTCCTACGAGCAGTACTTC. This sequence encodes CASSSDRTTSYEQYF. Joined to the reference TRBV11-1 and TRBJ2-7 proteins, this CDR3 gives the full variable domain: EAEVAQSPRYKITEKSQAVAFWCDPISGHATLYWYRQILGQGPELLVQFQDESVVDDSQLPKDRFSAERLKGVDSTLKIQPAELGDSAMYLCASSSDRTTSYEQYFGPGTRLTVT.